The clone carrying this T cell receptor (beta chain) has more than one count but fewer than ten. Its target is not known. The source of the sample is a study of beta chain features in type 1 diabetes. Whole-study findings and limits: Patients with Type 1 diabetes showed moderately but significantly shorter TCRB CDR3s in all four CD4+ subsets.

Isolated RNA was reverse transcribed in full, so expressed TCRB transcripts were sequenced. Profiled with immunoSEQ multiplex PCR; TCRdb holds only in-frame clones, not every one. The sample records about 150,000 clones, about 7.3% being singletons. Germline CDR1 reads GTSNPN; CDR2 reads SVGIG (reference sequence). V dropped 7 bases and J dropped 0; count of bases not matched to a gene: 5. The CDR3 runs 13 residues. Via CD45RO/CCR7/CD25/CD127/CD95/CD27, cells of the CD4+ naive, central memory, regulatory and stem cell-like memory subsets were sorted. Material: central memory CD4+ T cells from blood. This chain uses TRBV30 with TRBJ1-2; 7 nucleotides match TRBD1. The sequence came from a man aged 18-30 years in good health. CDR3 in amino acids: CALEQGANYGYTF. CDR3 in DNA: TGTGCCTTGGAGCAGGGGGCTAACTATGGCTACACCTTC.